This TCR beta chain was profiled in a study of persistence of HIV-infected CD4 T cells. Lysates of CMV-infected fibroblasts at roughly 10 ug/mL stimulated these cells. CD40L/CD69 double-negative CD45RO-high memory CD4+ T cells were collected. The J segment lost 2 bases and the V segment lost 5 bases, leaving 22 bases of the junction unmatched. The CDR3 spans 20 residues. Germline V gene sequence: CDR1 KGHSH, CDR2 LQKENI. General study results and limits: Antigen-responding cells were enriched for degenerate expanded CDR3beta sequences. Compared with CD3/CD28-stimulated cells, CMV- and Gag-responding cells showed lower TCRbeta richness. TCR analyses could not target the rare provirus-carrying CMV-responding cells.

This clone was seen just once. Its specificity is not known. This was the immunoSEQ version 4 assay in survey mode. Only in-frame clones appear in the TCRdb table, and some are missing; sequencing was by immunoSEQ multiplex PCR. Counted here are tens of thousands of clones, 75% to 85% occurring once; the ten biggest clones make up less than 3%. The sequence was obtained from an adult man with HIV who was CMV-seropositive. The starting material was CD4+ T cells sorted from PBMCs after roughly 18-hour stimulation, obtained from a patient who received antiretroviral therapy. V is TRBV18 and J is TRBJ2-3; 7 bases are shared with TRBD2. CDR3 amino acids: CASSKSGTGTSFPSTDTQYF. Here the CDR3 DNA reads TGTGCCAGCTCAAAGAGCGGGACCGGGACTTCATTTCCTTCCACAGATACGCAGTATTTT.